This T cell receptor beta chain was sequenced during a study of radiation and T cells in renal cell carcinoma. Per the germline V gene, CDR1 is SGHDT and CDR2 is YYEEEE. This CDR3 is built from 15 residues. V lost 4 bases and J 5 bases, leaving 18 bases between the germline ends. Time point meaning: baseline pretreatment blood. As for treatment: 15 Gy SBRT to primary tumor, nephrectomy 4 weeks later. Here immunoSEQ multiplex PCR was the method, and the copy in TCRdb shows in-frame clones only, minus some. The data contain 130,000 or so clones, around four fifths of them singletons. Sequences were derived from blood, sampled from a patient whose treatment included radiotherapy and nephrectomy. This sequence originates from a woman in her fifties or sixties with renal cell carcinoma. The genes are TRBV5-6 and TRBJ1-2; D is ambiguous. CDR3 protein: CASSRRSAGGYGYTF. Written as DNA, the CDR3 is TGTGCCAGCAGCCGGCGGAGTGCCGGAGGGTATGGCTACACCTTC.